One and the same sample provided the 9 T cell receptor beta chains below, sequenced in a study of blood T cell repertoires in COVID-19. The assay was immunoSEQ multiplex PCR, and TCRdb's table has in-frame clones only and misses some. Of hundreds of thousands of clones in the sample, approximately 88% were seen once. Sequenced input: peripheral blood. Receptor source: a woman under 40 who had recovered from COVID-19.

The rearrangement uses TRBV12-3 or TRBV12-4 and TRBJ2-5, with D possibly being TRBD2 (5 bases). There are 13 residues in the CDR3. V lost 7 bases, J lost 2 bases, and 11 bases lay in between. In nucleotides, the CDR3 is TGTGCCAGCACCGGGGAGAATCAAGAGACCCAGTACTTC. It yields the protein CASTGENQETQYF.

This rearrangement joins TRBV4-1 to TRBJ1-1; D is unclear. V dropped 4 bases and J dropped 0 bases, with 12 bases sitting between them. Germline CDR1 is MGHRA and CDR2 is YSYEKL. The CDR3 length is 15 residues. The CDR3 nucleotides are TGCGCCAGCAGCCCCAGCCGACACGTGAACACTGAAGCTTTCTTT. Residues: CASSPSRHVNTEAFF.

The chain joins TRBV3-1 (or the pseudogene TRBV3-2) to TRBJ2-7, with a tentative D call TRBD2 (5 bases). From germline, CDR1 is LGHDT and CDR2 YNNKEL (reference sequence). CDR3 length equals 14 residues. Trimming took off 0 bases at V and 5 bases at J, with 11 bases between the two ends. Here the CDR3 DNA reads TGTGCCAGCAGCCAAGATCCTGTGAGGGACGAGCAGTACTTC. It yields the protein CASSQDPVRDEQYF.

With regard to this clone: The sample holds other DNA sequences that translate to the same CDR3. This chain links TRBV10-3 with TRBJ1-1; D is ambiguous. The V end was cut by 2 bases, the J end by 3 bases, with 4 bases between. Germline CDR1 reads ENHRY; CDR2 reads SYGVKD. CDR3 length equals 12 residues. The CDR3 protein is CAISEADTEAFF. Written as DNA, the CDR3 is TGTGCCATCAGTGAGGCAGACACTGAAGCTTTCTTT.

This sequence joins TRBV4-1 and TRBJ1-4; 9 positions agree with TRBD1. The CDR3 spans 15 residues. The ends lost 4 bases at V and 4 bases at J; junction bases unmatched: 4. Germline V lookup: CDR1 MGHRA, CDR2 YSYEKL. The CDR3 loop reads CASSRLTGGNEKLFF. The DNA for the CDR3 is TGCGCCAGCAGCCGCCTGACAGGGGGTAATGAAAAACTGTTTTTT.

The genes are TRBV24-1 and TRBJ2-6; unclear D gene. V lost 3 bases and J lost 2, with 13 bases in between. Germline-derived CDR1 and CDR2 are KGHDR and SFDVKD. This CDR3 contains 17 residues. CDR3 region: CATSDPTSPPGANVLTF. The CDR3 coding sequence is TGTGCCACCAGTGATCCGACTTCCCCCCCTGGGGCCAACGTCCTGACTTTC.

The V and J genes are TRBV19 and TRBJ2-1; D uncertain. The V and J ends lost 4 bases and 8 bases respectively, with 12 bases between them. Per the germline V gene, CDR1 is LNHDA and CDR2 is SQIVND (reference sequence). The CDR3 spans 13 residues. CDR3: CASSTPFVDEQFF. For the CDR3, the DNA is TGTGCCAGTAGTACTCCCTTTGTCGATGAGCAGTTCTTC.

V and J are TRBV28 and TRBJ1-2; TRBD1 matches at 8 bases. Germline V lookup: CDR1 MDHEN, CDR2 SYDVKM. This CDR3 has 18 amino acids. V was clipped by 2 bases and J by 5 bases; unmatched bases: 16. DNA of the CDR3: TGTGCCAGCAGTTTACCCGACAGGGGTCCTACGGTGTGGTATGGCTACACCTTC. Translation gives CASSLPDRGPTVWYGYTF.

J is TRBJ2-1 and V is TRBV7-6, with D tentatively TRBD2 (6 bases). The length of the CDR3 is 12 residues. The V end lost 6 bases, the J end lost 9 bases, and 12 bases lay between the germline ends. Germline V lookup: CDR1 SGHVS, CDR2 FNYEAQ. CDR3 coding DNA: TGTGCCAGCAGTCGGAGGGAAGGTGAGCAGTTCTTC. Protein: CASSRREGEQFF.